This T cell receptor beta chain is from a study of neurological immune-mediated disorders. Study overall: 31 of 34 multiple sclerosis patients had relapsing-remitting disease; 3 had secondary progressive.

Broader study findings: The greatest TCR clonal expansion appeared in HTLV-1-associated myelopathy and the smallest, falling below healthy controls, in multiple sclerosis. On phylogenetic grouping, the repertoires of 18 of 34 multiple sclerosis patients fell within one related-CDR3 cluster, constituting a possible signature.

Trimming took off 6 bases at V and 5 bases at J, with 10 bases between the two ends. Germline assignment: CDR1 MNHEY and CDR2 SMNVEV (reference sequence). The CDR3 has 12 amino acids. 5'RACE with 10-nucleotide random UMIs generated the cDNA. TCRdb reanalysed the 5' RACE reads using MiXCR and keeps one entry per CDR3 protein. The sample has roughly 100,000 distinct CDR3 sequences; roughly 4% are singletons. This clonotype was recorded many times. As yet, its antigen is unknown. This clonotype was sampled from a young woman with multiple sclerosis. The chain combines TRBV27 with TRBJ1-1; D gene unclear. Material: PBMCs. CDR3 in amino acids: CASRGRRTEAFF. The CDR3 coding sequence is TGTGCCAGCAGGGGGAGGCGGACTGAAGCTTTCTTT.